This T cell receptor (beta chain) came from a study of cytomegalovirus exposure and HLA in healthy donors. Study results and limitations: In a later analysis, V- and J-gene trimming of beta chains associated with a DCLRE1C missense variant, replicated independently. Listed as cytomegalovirus-associated were roughly 180 TCR beta chains. TCR beta sequences numbering under 20,000 were associated with HLA alleles at 0.05 false discovery rate in a later analysis.

The PCR made use of 60 Vbeta and 13 Jbeta primers. The data were produced by immunoSEQ multiplex PCR, yet TCRdb's version contains in-frame clones alone and is incomplete. The data show about 94,000 clones, with about 62% seen just once and 3% to 4% held by the top ten. Each donor was nominally healthy when sampled (though unrecorded immune exposures were likely). V was clipped by 0 bases and J by 4 bases, with 7 bases between them. Germline-derived CDR1 and CDR2 are SEHNR and FQNEAQ (reference sequence). The CDR3 extends over 14 amino acids. To note about this clone: Antigen unknown.

This TCR derives from a man aged 25-40 years in good health and CMV-seronegative. Source material: PBMCs. The V and J genes are TRBV7-9 and TRBJ1-5, with unresolved D. CDR3 nucleotide sequence: TGTGCCAGCAGCTTAGCGAGGCCAAATCAGCCCCAGCATTTT. Translated: CASSLARPNQPQHF.